The 19 T cell receptor beta chains below all came from one sample that was sequenced in a study of control samples from healthy donors and cancer patients. Repertoires were generated with immunoSEQ multiplex PCR, while TCRdb's copy carries only in-frame clones and drops some. The sample lists some 120,000 clones; about 90% were seen once. Input material: blood. These receptors came from a man aged 18 to 30 in good health.

This chain connects TRBV2 to TRBJ1-4, with 7 bases aligning to TRBD1. The CDR3 is 13 residues long. With 5 bases clipped from V and 8 bases from J, the junction kept 5 bases outside the gene matches. Germline V gene lookup returns CDR1 SNHLY and CDR2 FYNNEI. The CDR3 nucleotides are TGTGCCAGCAGTCGGGGACAGAAAGAAAAACTGTTTTTT. This codes for CASSRGQKEKLFF.

The rearrangement links TRBV12-3 or TRBV12-4 to TRBJ1-1; D not resolved. The CDR3 contains 13 residues. V lost 2 bases and J lost 1, with 5 bases in between. CDR3 nucleotides: TGTGCCAGCAGTTTAAGTGGGAACACTGAAGCTTTCTTT. It translates to CASSLSGNTEAFF.

The chain couples TRBV25-1 to TRBJ1-4, with 8 bases matching TRBD1. The CDR3 runs 15 residues. V gave up 5 bases and J gave up 8 bases; unmatched junction bases: 10. CDR1 is MGHDK, CDR2 SYGVNS, per germline. This CDR3 is CASSTPAQGVEKLFF. CDR3 nucleotides: TGTGCCAGCAGTACACCGGCACAGGGGGTAGAAAAACTGTTTTTT.

The gene calls are TRBV7-9 and TRBJ2-7, with 7 bases identical to TRBD1. Unmatched junction bases numbered 3, after V lost 10 bases and J lost 0 bases. Germline CDR1 is SEHNR and CDR2 is FQNEAQ (reference sequence). The CDR3 runs 12 residues. The CDR3, as DNA: TGTGCCATAGGGACAGTCTCCTACGAGCAGTACTTC. Protein product: CAIGTVSYEQYF.

This clone was found once. CDR3 coding DNA: TGTGCCAGCAGCCCAGCGGCAGTAAACTATGGCTACACCTTC. Encoded protein: CASSPAAVNYGYTF. The rearrangement uses TRBV7-3 and TRBJ1-2; D is uncertain. V dropped 5 bases and J dropped 2 bases, with 12 bases sitting between them. In germline, CDR1 is SGHTA, CDR2 FQGTGA. This CDR3 is built from 14 residues.

This clone is a singleton in its sample. The chain joins TRBV9 to TRBJ2-6, with D possibly TRBD1 on 5 matching bases. The CDR3 is 20 amino acids. Germline loops: CDR1 SGDLS, CDR2 YYNGEE. The V and J ends lost 1 base and 0 bases respectively, with 20 bases between them. The CDR3 sequence: CASSVPRQPGTHSGANVLTF. CDR3 bases: TGTGCCAGCAGCGTACCCCGACAGCCCGGCACACACTCTGGGGCCAACGTCCTGACTTTC. Full variable domain (outside the CDR3, taken from reference TRBV9 and TRBJ2-6): DSGVTQTPKHLITATGQRVTLRCSPRSGDLSVYWYQQSLDQGLQFLIQYYNGEERAKGNILERFSAQQFPDLHSELNLSSLELGDSALYFCASSVPRQPGTHSGANVLTFGAGSRLTVL.

About this clone: A read error may produce the germline difference seen at one junction end. The chain recombines TRBV23-1 with TRBJ1-2; a weak D match, TRBD1 (6 bases). TRBV23-1 has ORF status, its function being uncertain. This CDR3 region has 18 residues. CDR3 region: CARSRKGGDRLNSYGYTF. The CDR3 region has the DNA TGCGCCCGCAGTCGAAAGGGGGGGGATAGGCTCAACTCCTATGGCTACACCTTC.

The V and J genes are TRBV7-3 and TRBJ2-2; D is undetermined. Trimming shortened V by 0 bases and J by 6 bases, and 5 bases separated the two germline ends. This CDR3 is 13 amino acids long. The germline gives CDR1 SGHTA, CDR2 FQGTGA. CDR3 sequence (DNA): TGTGCCAGCAGCTTAACCTCCGCCGGGGAGCTGTTTTTT. As protein: CASSLTSAGELFF.

V and J are TRBV2 and TRBJ1-4, with TRBD1 matching 8 bases. The CDR3 is 15 residues long. Looked up from germline, CDR1 is SNHLY and CDR2 is FYNNEI. Germline trimming cut 7 bases from V and 8 bases from J; bases unmatched to any gene: 12. CDR3 protein: CASKDNDRGGEKLFF. CDR3 bases: TGTGCCAGCAAAGATAATGACAGGGGAGGAGAAAAACTGTTTTTT.

This clone turned up a few times. This chain joins TRBV7-6 and TRBJ2-1, with 8 bases lining up with TRBD1. V gave up 2 bases and J gave up 1 base; unmatched junction bases: 1. The CDR3 sequence is 15 residues long. Germline-derived CDR1 and CDR2 are SGHVS and FNYEAQ. This CDR3 is CASSLQGASYNEQFF. The CDR3, as DNA: TGTGCCAGCAGCTTACAGGGGGCTTCCTACAATGAGCAGTTCTTC.

This rearrangement joins TRBV30 to TRBJ1-5, with D perhaps matching TRBD1 (5 bases). Germline-derived CDR1 and CDR2 are GTSNPN and SVGIG (reference sequence). Trimming took 5 bases from V and 3 from J, leaving 11 bases between them. The CDR3 loop spans 13 amino acids. For the CDR3, the DNA is TGTGCCTGGGGGGGAGGGGACAATCAGCCCCAGCATTTT. Translation: CAWGGGDNQPQHF. Filled out from reference TRBV30 and TRBJ1-5, the complete variable domain reads SQTIHQWPATLVQPVGSPLSLECTVEGTSNPNLYWYRQAAGRGLQLLFYSVGIGQISSEVPQNLSASRPQDRQFILSSKKLLLSDSGFYLCAWGGGDNQPQHFGDGTRLSIL.

This sequence joins TRBV4-1 and TRBJ2-7, with 10 bases lining up with TRBD2. The CDR3 is made up of 21 amino acids. CDR1 and CDR2 (germline): MGHRA, YSYEKL. Trimming at V came to 1 base and at J to 7 bases, leaving 25 bases not matched to a gene. The CDR3 DNA sequence: TGCGCCAGCAGCCAAGGGGGGCCCTCCGGGACTAGCGCCAAATCACGCGGGGAGCAGTACTTC. It yields the protein CASSQGGPSGTSAKSRGEQYF.

V gene TRBV10-1 combines with J gene TRBJ2-1; 9 bases match TRBD2. With 0 bases clipped from V and 3 bases from J, the junction kept 3 bases outside the gene matches. This CDR3 has 16 amino acids. Looked up from germline, CDR1 is WNHNN and CDR2 is SYGVQD (reference sequence). DNA of the CDR3: TGCGCCAGCAGTGAGTCTAGCGGGAGATTCTACAATGAGCAGTTCTTC. Translating it yields CASSESSGRFYNEQFF.

This chain connects TRBV30 to TRBJ2-7, with D perhaps matching TRBD2 (6 bases). The V and J ends lost 3 bases and 5 bases respectively, with 11 bases between them. CDR1 and CDR2 from the germline V gene are GTSNPN and SVGIG (reference sequence). This CDR3 comprises 12 residues. CDR3 sequence (DNA): TGTGCCTGGAGGGAGGGCGGCGACGAGCAGTACTTC. Translation gives CAWREGGDEQYF.

In DNA form, the CDR3 reads TGTGCCAGCAGTTTATGGTCGCCGGGGGGAGCAAATTCACCCCTCCACTTT. Amino acids: CASSLWSPGGANSPLHF. The chain joins TRBV27 to TRBJ1-6; D possibly corresponds to TRBD1 (5 bases). Between the trimmed V and J ends, which lost 1 base and 7 bases, there was a span of 17 bases. The CDR3 length is 17 residues. Per germline, CDR1 MNHEY and CDR2 SMNVEV (reference sequence).

The chain joins TRBV5-8 to TRBJ2-1, with D unresolved. Germline V gene data show CDR1 as SGHTS and CDR2 as YDEGEE. This CDR3 region has 15 residues. V lost 4 bases and J 0 bases, leaving 11 bases between the germline ends. The CDR3: CASSPRIASYNEQFF. CDR3 bases: TGTGCCAGCAGCCCCCGTATCGCCTCCTACAATGAGCAGTTCTTC. Looking up the rest from reference TRBV5-8 and TRBJ2-1 gives the full variable domain: EAGVTQSPTHLIKTRGQQATLRCSPISGHTSVYWYQQALGLGLQFLLWYDEGEERNRGNFPPRFSGRQFPNYSSELNVNALELEDSALYLCASSPRIASYNEQFFGPGTRLTVL.

The genes are TRBV25-1 and TRBJ2-3; 7 bases match TRBD2. V was pared by 1 base and J by 3 bases, with 10 bases of the junction left unmatched. CDR3 size: 17 residues. Per germline, CDR1 MGHDK and CDR2 SYGVNS. The DNA of the CDR3 is TGTGCCAGCAGTGAATGGGCCGCGGGAGCGTGGACAGATACGCAGTATTTT. Protein: CASSEWAAGAWTDTQYF. The full variable domain, its missing parts supplied by reference TRBV25-1 and TRBJ2-3, is EADIYQTPRYLVIGTGKKITLECSQTMGHDKMYWYQQDPGMELHLIHYSYGVNSTEKGDLSSESTVSRIRTEHFPLTLESARPSHTSQYLCASSEWAAGAWTDTQYFGPGTRLTVL.

Only one count was recorded for this clone. The chain couples TRBV9 to TRBJ2-2, with TRBD2 as a possible D gene (6 bases). Germline V gene sequence: CDR1 SGDLS, CDR2 YYNGEE. V lost 2 bases, J lost 5 bases, and 13 bases lay in between. This CDR3 comprises 15 residues. The CDR3 bases are TGTGCCAGCAGCGTCGGGGGACCTGATACCGGGGAGCTGTTTTTT. Its protein product is CASSVGGPDTGELFF.

Concerning this clone: This sample also contains other DNA sequences that code for the same CDR3. The chain is built from TRBV18 and TRBJ2-2; 9 nucleotides line up with TRBD1. This CDR3 has 14 amino acids. The junction had 2 bases not matched to a gene; V was cut back by 3 bases and J by 6 bases. The V gene's germline CDR1 is KGHSH and CDR2 LQKENI. The CDR3 loop is CASSPGQGSGELFF. CDR3 coding DNA: TGTGCCAGCTCACCGGGACAGGGCTCCGGGGAGCTGTTTTTT. Supplemented by reference TRBV18 and TRBJ2-2, the full variable domain reads NAGVMQNPRHLVRRRGQEARLRCSPMKGHSHVYWYRQLPEEGLKFMVYLQKENIIDESGMPKERFSAEFPKEGPSILRIQQVVRGDSAAYFCASSPGQGSGELFFGEGSRLTVL.